This T cell receptor (beta chain) was profiled in a study of blood T cell repertoires in COVID-19. Study summary: The cDNA or gDNA used as material had been derived from T cells, B-cell-depleted T cells, or PBMCs.

The V end lost 3 bases, the J end lost 3 bases, and 16 bases lay between the germline ends. Germline V gene data show CDR1 as KGHSH and CDR2 as LQKENI. This CDR3 spans 16 amino acids. Original handling: Estimated nucleated cell counts came from reference gene primer amplification. The method was immunoSEQ multiplex PCR; TCRdb's version includes in-frame clones alone and lacks a portion of them. The V and J calls and clone size come from that table; D and trimming were worked out from the DNA. The sample holds under 250,000 clones, around 80% seen once. The count of this clone is one. The TCR originated in an older woman with acute or convalescent COVID-19. This chain uses TRBV18 with TRBJ2-3, with D possibly being TRBD2 (5 bases). The sample comprised peripheral blood. The CDR3 nucleotides are TGTGCCAGCTCACCCACCCCTAGCTTGAGGACAGATACGCAGTATTTT. Amino acids: CASSPTPSLRTDTQYF.